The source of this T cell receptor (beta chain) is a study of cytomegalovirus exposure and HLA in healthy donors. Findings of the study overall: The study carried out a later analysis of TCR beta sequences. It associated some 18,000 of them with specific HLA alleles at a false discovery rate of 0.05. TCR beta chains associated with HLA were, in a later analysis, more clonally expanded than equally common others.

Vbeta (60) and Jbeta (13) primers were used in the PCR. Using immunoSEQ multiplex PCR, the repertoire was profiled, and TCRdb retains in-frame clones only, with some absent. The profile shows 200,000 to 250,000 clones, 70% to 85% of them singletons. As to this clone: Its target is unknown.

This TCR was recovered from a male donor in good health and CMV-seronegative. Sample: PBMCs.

For the CDR3, the DNA is TGTGCCAGCAGCCCCTACTACGAGCAGTACTTC. As protein: CASSPYYEQYF. The chain joins TRBV7-2 to TRBJ2-7; D remains ambiguous. This CDR3 spans 11 amino acids. CDR1 is SGHTA, CDR2 FQGNSA, per germline. Between the trimmed V and J ends, which lost 5 bases and 3 bases, there was a span of 5 bases. The variable domain in full, completed from reference TRBV7-2 and TRBJ2-7, reads GAGVSQSPSNKVTEKGKDVELRCDPISGHTALYWYRQSLGQGLEFLIYFQGNSAPDKSGLPSDRFSAERTGGSVSTLTIQRTQQEDSAVYLCASSPYYEQYFGPGTRLTVT.